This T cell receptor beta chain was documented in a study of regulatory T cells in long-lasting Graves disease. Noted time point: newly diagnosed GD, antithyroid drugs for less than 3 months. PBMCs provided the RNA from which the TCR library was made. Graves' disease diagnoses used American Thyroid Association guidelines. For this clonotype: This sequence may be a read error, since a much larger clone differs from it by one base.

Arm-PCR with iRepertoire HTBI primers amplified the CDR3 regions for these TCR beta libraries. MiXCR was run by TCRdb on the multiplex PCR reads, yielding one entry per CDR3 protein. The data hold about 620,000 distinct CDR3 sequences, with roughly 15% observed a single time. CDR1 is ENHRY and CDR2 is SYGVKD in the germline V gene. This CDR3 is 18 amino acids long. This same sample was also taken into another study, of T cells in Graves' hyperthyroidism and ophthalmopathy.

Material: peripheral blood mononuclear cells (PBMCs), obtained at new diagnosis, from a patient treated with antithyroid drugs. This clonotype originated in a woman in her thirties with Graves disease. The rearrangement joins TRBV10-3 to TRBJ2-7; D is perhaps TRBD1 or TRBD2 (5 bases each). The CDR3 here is CATSSMGEGPLGSYEQYF. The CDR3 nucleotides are TGTGCCACCAGTTCGATGGGGGAAGGGCCTTTGGGCTCCTACGAGCAGTACTTC.